The rows below give T cell receptor beta chains drawn from one sample of a study of cytomegalovirus exposure and HLA in healthy donors. The table came from immunoSEQ multiplex PCR; TCRdb's copy has only in-frame clones and leaves some out. The repertoire holds roughly 230,000 clones, with 80% to 95% as singletons. Sequencing was done on a sample of PBMCs. Receptors originate from a girl under 10 years old in good health and CMV-seronegative. CDR3s leave out the opening cysteine and the closing phenylalanine or tryptophan.

length,V,J,CDR3
14,TRBV9,TRBJ2-2,ASSVSGQGATGELF
13,TRBV6-6,TRBJ2-3,ASSSGQGSTDTQY
11,TRBV4-2,TRBJ1-1,ASSPLEQYEAF
15,TRBV7-9,TRBJ2-5,ASSLPTSGGAQETQY
14,TRBV25-1,TRBJ1-4,ASSEFTGLTNEKLF
11,TRBV5-1,TRBJ1-4,ASSRRPAAELF
13,TRBV6-5,TRBJ1-3,ASSYERASGNTIY
15,TRBV10-3,TRBJ2-3,AISDRPPSGGADTQY
13,TRBV5-1,TRBJ2-1,ASSLASGGYNEQF
12,TRBV7-9,TRBJ1-1,ASSSDRGLWEAF
15,TRBV10-2,TRBJ1-2,ASSALRLSGQSYGYT
9,TRBV20-1,TRBJ1-3,SARQGNTIY
12,TRBV30,TRBJ1-1,AWSVAGQPLGAF
12,TRBV6-6,TRBJ1-5,ASKTGYSNQPQH
12,TRBV5-6,TRBJ1-6,ASSLRRVGSPLH
17,TRBV7-9,TRBJ2-7,SSSLVGWRSTSGSYEQY
10,TRBV6-5,TRBJ2-3,ASMSREDTQY
11,TRBV5-6,TRBJ1-5,ASSFGQTQPQH
12,TRBV27,TRBJ2-3,ASREGEPTDTQY
12,TRBV29-1,TRBJ2-7,SVEWASGSYEQY
12,TRBV14,TRBJ1-3,ASSQRGSGNTIY
11,TRBV5-1,TRBJ2-1,ASSAGELNEQF
12,TRBV7-8,TRBJ2-7,ASSQHRELNEQY
15,TRBV11-2,TRBJ1-4,ASSATGRGGEAWELF
16,TRBV11-2,TRBJ2-7,ASSSPRGELAGDYEQY
15,TRBV9,TRBJ2-5,ASSVAPSGKYQETQY
14,TRBV4-1,TRBJ2-7,ASSQGLGAATYEQY
12,TRBV28,TRBJ2-5,ASSLLGLEETQY
12,TRBV30,TRBJ1-6,AWSARGRNSPLH
15,TRBV18,TRBJ2-5,ASSPLRQGASGETQY
15,TRBV2,TRBJ2-3,ASSEFMAGGTSDTQY
10,TRBV11-2,TRBJ1-2,ASSPQGYGYT
12,TRBV5-1,-,ASSRGLAVDEQY
15,TRBV9,TRBJ1-4,ASSVARQVSTNEKLF
13,TRBV28,TRBJ2-2,ASSEQGASTGELF
13,TRBV7-8,TRBJ1-1,ASSLSLSGTTEAF
13,TRBV6-5,TRBJ1-6,ASSYDRVENSPLH
13,TRBV6-5,TRBJ2-1,ASSYGGQGWNEQF
15,TRBV4-2,TRBJ2-7,ASSQPRGGQGSYEQY
14,TRBV5-4,TRBJ1-3,ASSCRGASSGNTIY
11,TRBV27,TRBJ2-7,ASSFNLYYEQY
13,TRBV5-4,TRBJ2-7,ASSLAGVPPYEQY